The clone carrying this T cell receptor beta chain was picked up a small number of times. The antigen is not known. The entry originates in a study of human T cells and chemical hapten exposure. The wider study: All patients underwent weekly scalp dosing with diphenylcyclopropenone for the full roughly 25-week study. The study traced per-sample TCR yield variation mainly to small differences in pooled library volumes.

Separate cDNA molecules received unique molecular identifiers, which the library attached to them. Using its own MiXCR run on the RACE reads, TCRdb lists one record per CDR3 protein. The sample lists 350,000 to 450,000 distinct CDR3 sequences, about 5.1% occurring once. CDR3 length equals 11 residues. CDR1 MNHNS and CDR2 SASEGT come from the germline V gene. V lost 1 base and J lost 5, with 3 bases in between. Points from the study as a whole: DPC sensitization did not alter TCRs above 1 in 1000 frequency.

Time point specified: pre-sensitization, week 0. Specified treatment: therapeutic diphenylcyclopropenone sensitization with weekly scalp DPC. Sequencing was performed on whole blood, taken in connection with sensitization to the hapten diphenylcyclopropenone (DPC). The genes are TRBV6-1 and TRBJ2-7; D not resolved. The receptor was isolated from a woman between 50 and 59 years old with alopecia areata. Some clones in this sample may be carry-over from other donors' samples. The chain's CDR3 is CASSEEHEQYF. In DNA form, the CDR3 reads TGTGCCAGCAGTGAAGAGCACGAGCAGTACTTC.